This T cell receptor (beta chain) was profiled in a study of cytomegalovirus exposure and HLA in healthy donors. Regarding the study as a whole: DRB1 had the most TCR associations and HLA-C the fewest, a later analysis found, with rates varying by HLA locus.

The PCR ran on 60 Vbeta and 13 Jbeta primers. The method was immunoSEQ multiplex PCR; TCRdb's version includes in-frame clones alone and lacks a portion of them. This sample carries about 230,000 clones, 70% to 90% of them seen once, and the ten largest clones take around 0.23%. Notes on this clone: As yet, its antigen is unknown.

Germline CDR1 is LNHDA and CDR2 is SQIVND (reference sequence). The V end lost 2 bases, the J end lost 5 bases, and 8 bases lay between the germline ends. This CDR3 contains 13 residues. The TCR sequence derives from a girl aged 2-15 years in good health and CMV-seronegative. The rearrangement links TRBV19 to TRBJ2-3; D possibly corresponds to TRBD2 (5 bases). The sample consisted of PBMCs. This chain's CDR3 is CASSIRAGDTQYF. In nucleotides, the CDR3 is TGTGCCAGTAGTATAAGGGCGGGAGATACGCAGTATTTT.